A single sample is the source of the 10 T cell receptor beta chains below, sequenced in a study of PD-1 blockade in classical Hodgkin lymphoma. Sequenced by immunoSEQ multiplex PCR; TCRdb stores in-frame clones only, minus some. The profile covers roughly 70,000 clones, with 60% to 80% appearing a single time and approximately 9% taken by the ten largest. After autologous stem cell transplantation all patients relapsed, and prior brentuximab vedotin exposure differed between cohorts. Sample: peripheral blood mononuclear cells (PBMCs), taken before the second cycle of nivolumab. The receptors were gathered from a human donor with classical Hodgkin lymphoma.

This clone has only a few counts. V usage is TRBV5-8 and J usage is TRBJ1-2; 7 bases fit TRBD1. Germline CDR1 reads SGHTS; CDR2 reads YDEGEE. The CDR3 runs 14 residues. Trimming took 0 bases from V and 4 from J; bases not matched to a gene: 3. The CDR3 coding sequence is TGTGCCAGCAGCTTGGCGGGACAGATCTATGGCTACACCTTC. Its protein is CASSLAGQIYGYTF.

This clone was picked up many times. This rearrangement joins TRBV6-6 to TRBJ1-6; 11 bases agree with TRBD1. V was clipped by 4 bases and J by 10 bases; unmatched bases: 6. CDR1 and CDR2 from the germline V gene are MNHNY and SVGAGI (reference sequence). The CDR3 sequence is 15 residues long. The CDR3 DNA reads TGTGCCAGCAGTTTCGGACAGGGGGCCCAATCACCCCTCCACTTT. Its protein product is CASSFGQGAQSPLHF.

The J gene is TRBJ2-3, the V gene TRBV6-5; D may be TRBD2 (6 bases). Germline CDR1 is MNHEY and CDR2 is SVGAGI. The CDR3 runs 15 residues. V was pared by 0 bases and J by 5 bases, with 12 bases between. The CDR3 DNA is TGTGCCAGCAGTTACTCGGGGGGTAGTAGAGATACGCAGTATTTT. This encodes CASSYSGGSRDTQYF.

V usage is TRBV27 and J usage is TRBJ2-7; no reliable D call. The germline V gene has CDR1 MNHEY and CDR2 SMNVEV (reference sequence). V lost 5 bases and J 2 bases, leaving 19 bases between the germline ends. The CDR3 extends over 16 amino acids. The CDR3 spells CASSTTTSPVPYEQYF. The CDR3 region has the DNA TGTGCCAGCAGTACAACGACCTCACCGGTACCCTACGAGCAGTACTTC.

The chain is built from TRBV18 and TRBJ1-3; D perhaps matches TRBD1 (5 bases). Germline CDR1 is KGHSH and CDR2 is LQKENI. V dropped 5 bases and J dropped 0 bases, with 11 bases sitting between them. The CDR3 covers 15 residues. The CDR3 loop reads CASSATGPSGNTIYF. The CDR3 coding sequence is TGTGCCAGCTCAGCCACAGGTCCCTCTGGAAACACCATATATTTT.

The chain carries TRBV5-8 and TRBJ1-4, with D unclear. This CDR3 region has 14 residues. The V gene's germline CDR1 is SGHTS and CDR2 YDEGEE. V was trimmed by 4 bases and J by 10 bases, leaving 17 bases between them. CDR3 DNA sequence: TGTGCCAGCAGCCCGAGTAGGGTGTCTGGAAAACTGTTTTTT. Its protein is CASSPSRVSGKLFF.

The chain combines TRBV6-5 with TRBJ2-3, with TRBD1 as a possible D gene (5 bases). Germline-derived CDR1 and CDR2 are MNHEY and SVGAGI. Trimming left V 2 bases short and J 1 base short, with 7 bases between. CDR3 length: 14 amino acids. The CDR3: CASSYMGRTDTQYF. The CDR3 nucleotides read TGTGCCAGCAGTTACATGGGGCGCACAGATACGCAGTATTTT.

The chain is built from TRBV30 and TRBJ1-6; weak D call: TRBD1 (5 bases). V lost 2 bases and J 8 bases, leaving 16 bases between the germline ends. The CDR3 is 15 residues long. CDR1 is GTSNPN, CDR2 SVGIG, per germline (reference sequence). The CDR3, as DNA: TGTGCCTGGAGTCCCGATTCTGGGGGGTATTCACCCCTCCACTTT. As protein: CAWSPDSGGYSPLHF. Looking up the rest from reference TRBV30 and TRBJ1-6 gives the full variable domain: SQTIHQWPATLVQPVGSPLSLECTVEGTSNPNLYWYRQAAGRGLQLLFYSVGIGQISSEVPQNLSASRPQDRQFILSSKKLLLSDSGFYLCAWSPDSGGYSPLHFGNGTRLTVT.

The CDR3 DNA reads TGTGCCAGCAGCTTGGCACTAGCGCCCAATGAGCAGTTCTTC. Its protein product is CASSLALAPNEQFF. The chain recombines TRBV5-4 with TRBJ2-1, with TRBD2 matching 7 bases. J gave up 6 bases and V 0 bases, and 3 bases lay outside the gene matches. Germline V gene lookup returns CDR1 SGHNT and CDR2 YYREEE (reference sequence). The CDR3 length is 14 residues.

V gene TRBV5-8 combines with J gene TRBJ2-7; possibly TRBD2 for D (5 bases). V lost 3 bases and J 4 bases, leaving 11 bases between the germline ends. This CDR3 is built from 13 residues. Germline V gives CDR1 SGHTS, CDR2 YDEGEE. The CDR3 here is CASSSTLGYEQYF. The CDR3, as DNA: TGTGCCAGCAGCTCAACACTAGGTTACGAGCAGTACTTC.